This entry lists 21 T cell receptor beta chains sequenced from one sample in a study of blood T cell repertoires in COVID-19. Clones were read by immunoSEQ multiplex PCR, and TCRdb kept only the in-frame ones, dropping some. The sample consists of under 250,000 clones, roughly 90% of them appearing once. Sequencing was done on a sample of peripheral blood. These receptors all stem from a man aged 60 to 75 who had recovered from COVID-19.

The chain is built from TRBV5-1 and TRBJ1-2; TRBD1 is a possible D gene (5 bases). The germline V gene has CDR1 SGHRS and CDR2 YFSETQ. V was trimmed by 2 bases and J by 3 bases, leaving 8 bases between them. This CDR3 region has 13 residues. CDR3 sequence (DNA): TGCGCCAGCAGCTTACAGGTTGACTATGGCTACACCTTC. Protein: CASSLQVDYGYTF.

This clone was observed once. The CDR3 loop is CASSPRTYNSPLHF. The DNA for the CDR3 is TGTGCCAGCAGCCCGCGGACATATAATTCACCCCTCCACTTT. The V call is TRBV9, the J call TRBJ1-6; D perhaps matches TRBD1 (5 bases). This CDR3 region has 14 residues. V was clipped by 4 bases and J by 4 bases, with 9 bases between them. The germline V gene has CDR1 SGDLS and CDR2 YYNGEE. The full variable domain, rest sourced from reference TRBV9 and TRBJ1-6, is DSGVTQTPKHLITATGQRVTLRCSPRSGDLSVYWYQQSLDQGLQFLIQYYNGEERAKGNILERFSAQQFPDLHSELNLSSLELGDSALYFCASSPRTYNSPLHFGNGTRLTVT.

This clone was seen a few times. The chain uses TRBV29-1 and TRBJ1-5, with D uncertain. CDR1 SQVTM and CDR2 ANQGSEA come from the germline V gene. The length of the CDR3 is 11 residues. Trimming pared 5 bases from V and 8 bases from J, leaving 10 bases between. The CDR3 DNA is TGCAGCGTTAATTCTCGGGAGCCCCAGCATTTT. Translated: CSVNSREPQHF.

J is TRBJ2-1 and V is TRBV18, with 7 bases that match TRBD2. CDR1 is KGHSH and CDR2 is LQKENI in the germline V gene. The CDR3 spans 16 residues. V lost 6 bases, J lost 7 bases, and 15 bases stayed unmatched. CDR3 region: CASSWVVGGSGNEQFF. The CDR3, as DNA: TGTGCCAGCTCTTGGGTGGTTGGCGGGAGCGGAAATGAGCAGTTCTTC.

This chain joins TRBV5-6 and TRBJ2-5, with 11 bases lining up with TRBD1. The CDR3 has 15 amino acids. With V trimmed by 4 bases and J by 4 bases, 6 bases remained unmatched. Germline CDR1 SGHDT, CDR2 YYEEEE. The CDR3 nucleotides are TGTGCCAGCAGCCGGAGGACAGGGGGCTTAGAGACCCAGTACTTC. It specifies CASSRRTGGLETQYF.

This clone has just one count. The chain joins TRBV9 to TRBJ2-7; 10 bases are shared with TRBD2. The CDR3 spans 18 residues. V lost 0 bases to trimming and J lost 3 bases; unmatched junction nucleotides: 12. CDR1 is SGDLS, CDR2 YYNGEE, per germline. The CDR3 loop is CASSVEASGRRRGYEQYF. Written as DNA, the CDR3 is TGTGCCAGCAGCGTAGAGGCTAGCGGGAGAAGGAGGGGCTACGAGCAGTACTTC.

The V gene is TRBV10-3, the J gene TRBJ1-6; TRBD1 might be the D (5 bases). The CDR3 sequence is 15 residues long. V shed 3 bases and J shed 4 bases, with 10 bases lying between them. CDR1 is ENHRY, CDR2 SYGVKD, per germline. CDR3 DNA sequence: TGTGCCATCAGTGATTACAGGCAATATAATTCACCCCTCCACTTT. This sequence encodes CAISDYRQYNSPLHF.

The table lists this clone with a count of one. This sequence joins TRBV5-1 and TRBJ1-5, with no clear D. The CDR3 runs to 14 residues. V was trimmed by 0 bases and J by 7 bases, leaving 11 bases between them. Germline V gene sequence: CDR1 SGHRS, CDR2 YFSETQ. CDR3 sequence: CASSLDSPEQPQHF. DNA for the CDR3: TGCGCCAGCAGCTTGGACAGCCCCGAACAGCCCCAGCATTTT. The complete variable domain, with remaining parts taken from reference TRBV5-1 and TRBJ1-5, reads KAGVTQTPRYLIKTRGQQVTLSCSPISGHRSVSWYQQTPGQGLQFLFEYFSETQRNKGNFPGRFSGRQFSNSRSEMNVSTLELGDSALYLCASSLDSPEQPQHFGDGTRLSIL.

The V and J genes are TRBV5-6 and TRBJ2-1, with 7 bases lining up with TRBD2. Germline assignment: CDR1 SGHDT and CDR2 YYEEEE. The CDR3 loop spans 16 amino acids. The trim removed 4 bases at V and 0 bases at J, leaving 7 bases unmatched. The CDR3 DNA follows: TGTGCCAGCAGCCCCGACGGGGGGAGCTCCTACAATGAGCAGTTCTTC. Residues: CASSPDGGSSYNEQFF.

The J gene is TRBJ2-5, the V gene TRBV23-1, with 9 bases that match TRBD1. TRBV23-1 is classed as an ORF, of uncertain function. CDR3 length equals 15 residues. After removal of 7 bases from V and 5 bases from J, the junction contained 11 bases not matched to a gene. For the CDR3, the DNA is TGCGCCAGCAACCCAGGACAGGGGAAAGGGGAGACCCAGTACTTC. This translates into CASNPGQGKGETQYF.

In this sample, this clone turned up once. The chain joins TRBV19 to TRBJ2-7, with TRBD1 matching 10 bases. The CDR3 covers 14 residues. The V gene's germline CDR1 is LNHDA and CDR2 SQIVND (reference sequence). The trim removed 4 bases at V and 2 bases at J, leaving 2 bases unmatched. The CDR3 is CASSTGQGAYEQYF. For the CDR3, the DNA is TGTGCCAGTAGTACAGGACAGGGGGCCTACGAGCAGTACTTC.

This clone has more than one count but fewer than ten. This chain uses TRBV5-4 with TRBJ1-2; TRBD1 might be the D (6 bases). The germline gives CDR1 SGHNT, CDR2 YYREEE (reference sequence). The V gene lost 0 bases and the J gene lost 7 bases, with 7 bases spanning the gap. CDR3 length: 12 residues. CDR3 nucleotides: TGTGCCAGCAGCTTGGGGACAGCTGGCTACACCTTC. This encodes CASSLGTAGYTF.

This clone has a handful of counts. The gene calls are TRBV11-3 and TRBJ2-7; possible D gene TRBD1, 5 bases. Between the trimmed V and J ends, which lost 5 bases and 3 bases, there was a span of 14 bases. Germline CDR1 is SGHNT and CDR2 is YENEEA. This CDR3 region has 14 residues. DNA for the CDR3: TGTGCCAGCAGCCCCCGCCCTGACAGCTACGAGCAGTACTTC. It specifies CASSPRPDSYEQYF.

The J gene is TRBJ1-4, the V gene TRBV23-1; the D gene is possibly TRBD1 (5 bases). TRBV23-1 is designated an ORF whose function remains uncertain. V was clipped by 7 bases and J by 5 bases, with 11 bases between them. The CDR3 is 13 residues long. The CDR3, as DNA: TGCGCCAGCAAGGGGCCAGGCAATGAAAAACTGTTTTTT. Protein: CASKGPGNEKLFF.

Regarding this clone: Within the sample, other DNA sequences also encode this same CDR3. CDR3 DNA: TGTGCCAGCAGCTTAGGGGGCAGCTACGAGCAGTACTTC. Translation: CASSLGGSYEQYF. The genes are TRBV11-2 and TRBJ2-7; perhaps TRBD1 as D (5 bases). The CDR3 runs to 13 residues. With 1 base removed from V and 3 bases from J, the gap between germline ends came to 7 bases. CDR1 and CDR2 from the germline V gene are SGHAT and FQNNGV. The entire variable domain, with the rest obtained from reference TRBV11-2 and TRBJ2-7, is as follows: EAGVAQSPRYKIIEKRQSVAFWCNPISGHATLYWYQQILGQGPKLLIQFQNNGVVDDSQLPKDRFSAERLKGVDSTLKIQPAKLEDSAVYLCASSLGGSYEQYFGPGTRLTVT.

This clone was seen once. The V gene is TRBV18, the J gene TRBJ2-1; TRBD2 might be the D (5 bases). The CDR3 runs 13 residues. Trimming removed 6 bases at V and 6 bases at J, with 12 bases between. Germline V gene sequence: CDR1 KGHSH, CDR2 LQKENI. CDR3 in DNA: TGTGCCAGCTCCGTCGGACTTCCCAATGAGCAGTTCTTC. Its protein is CASSVGLPNEQFF.

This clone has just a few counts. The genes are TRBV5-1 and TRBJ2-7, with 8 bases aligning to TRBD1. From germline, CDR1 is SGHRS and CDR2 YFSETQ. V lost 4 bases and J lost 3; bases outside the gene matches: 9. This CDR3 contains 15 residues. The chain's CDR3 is CASSARQGPRYEQYF. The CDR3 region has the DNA TGCGCCAGCAGCGCCCGACAGGGGCCCCGCTACGAGCAGTACTTC.

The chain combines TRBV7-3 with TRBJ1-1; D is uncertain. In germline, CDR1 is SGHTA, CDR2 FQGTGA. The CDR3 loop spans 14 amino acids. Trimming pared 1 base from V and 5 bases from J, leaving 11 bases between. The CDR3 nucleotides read TGTGCCAGCAGCTTAAGCAGCGGGGTTACTGAAGCTTTCTTT. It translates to CASSLSSGVTEAFF.

CDR3 nucleotide sequence: TGTGCCTGGAGTTATAGAGGCGGTCGGGTGGCCAAAAACATTCAGTACTTC. The encoded protein is CAWSYRGGRVAKNIQYF. This rearrangement joins TRBV30 to TRBJ2-4; no firm D call. V lost 2 bases and J 1 base, leaving 18 bases between the germline ends. Germline-derived CDR1 and CDR2 are GTSNPN and SVGIG (reference sequence). This CDR3 is built from 17 residues.

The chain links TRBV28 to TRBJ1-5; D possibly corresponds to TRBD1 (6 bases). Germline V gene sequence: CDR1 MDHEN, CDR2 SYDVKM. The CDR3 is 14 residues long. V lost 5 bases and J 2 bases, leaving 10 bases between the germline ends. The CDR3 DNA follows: TGTGCCAGCAGTGGGGCAGGGGGCAATCAGCCCCAGCATTTT. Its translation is CASSGAGGNQPQHF.

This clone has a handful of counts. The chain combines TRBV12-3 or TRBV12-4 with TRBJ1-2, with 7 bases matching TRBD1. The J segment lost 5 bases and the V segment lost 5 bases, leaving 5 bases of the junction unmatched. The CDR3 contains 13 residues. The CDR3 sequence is CASSIGTAYGYTF. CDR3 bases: TGTGCCAGCAGTATAGGGACAGCTTATGGCTACACCTTC.